This section outlines one T cell receptor beta chain sequence together with its context. Its antigen remains unidentified. This entry belongs to a study of blood T cells in healthy people across ages. Study-wide results and limits: The unsorted PBMCs prevented any conclusive comparison of naive versus antigen-experienced cells.

Combining a sample-barcoded 5' primer with a J-beta primer mix, a second PCR ran for roughly 6 to 12 cycles. Researchers report that a template-switch adaptor with 12 random nucleotides tagged each cDNA molecule. TCRdb redid the calling of the 5' RACE reads with MiXCR, one entry per CDR3 protein. The sample holds hundreds of thousands of distinct CDR3 sequences, roughly three fifths seen once. The CDR3 sequence is 16 residues long. With 2 bases clipped from V and 2 bases from J, the junction kept 2 bases outside the gene matches. The germline CDR1 and CDR2 sequences are KGHDR and SFDVKD. The J gene is TRBJ2-2, the V gene TRBV24-1; 9 positions match TRBD1. This TCR was sampled from a man in his forties or fifties in good health. What was sequenced was blood. CDR3 loop: CATSDSDRGNTGELFF. CDR3 bases: TGTGCCACCAGTGATTCGGACAGGGGAAACACCGGGGAGCTGTTTTTT.